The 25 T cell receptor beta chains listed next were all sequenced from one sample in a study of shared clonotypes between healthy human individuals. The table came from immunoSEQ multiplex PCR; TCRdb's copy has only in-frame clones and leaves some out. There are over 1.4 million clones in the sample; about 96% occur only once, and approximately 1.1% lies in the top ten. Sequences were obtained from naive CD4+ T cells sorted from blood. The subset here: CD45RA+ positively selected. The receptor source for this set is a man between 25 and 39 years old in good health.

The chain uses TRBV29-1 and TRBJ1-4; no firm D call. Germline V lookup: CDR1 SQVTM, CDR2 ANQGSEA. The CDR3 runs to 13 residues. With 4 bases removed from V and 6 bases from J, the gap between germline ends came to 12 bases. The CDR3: CSVVPKEDEKLFF. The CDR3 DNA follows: TGCAGCGTTGTCCCTAAAGAGGATGAAAAACTGTTTTTT.

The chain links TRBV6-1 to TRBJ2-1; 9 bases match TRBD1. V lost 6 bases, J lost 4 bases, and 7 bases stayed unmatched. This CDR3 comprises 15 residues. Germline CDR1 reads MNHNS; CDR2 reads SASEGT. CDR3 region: CASSRDRGIYNEQFF. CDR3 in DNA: TGTGCCAGCAGCCGTGACAGGGGGATATACAATGAGCAGTTCTTC.

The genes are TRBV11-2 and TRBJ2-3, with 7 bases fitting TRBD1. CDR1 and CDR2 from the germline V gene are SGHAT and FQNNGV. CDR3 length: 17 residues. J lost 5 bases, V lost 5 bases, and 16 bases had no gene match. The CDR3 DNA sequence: TGTGCCAGCAGCCCCCGCCAGACAGGGATACTTGGAGATACGCAGTATTTT. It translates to CASSPRQTGILGDTQYF.

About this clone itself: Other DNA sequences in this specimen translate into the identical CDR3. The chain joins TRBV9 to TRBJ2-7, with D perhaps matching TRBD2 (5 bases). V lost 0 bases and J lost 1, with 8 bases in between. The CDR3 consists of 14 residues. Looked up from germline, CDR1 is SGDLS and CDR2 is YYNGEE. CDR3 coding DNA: TGTGCCAGCAGCGTAGCCTCGGGATCCTACGAGCAGTACTTC. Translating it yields CASSVASGSYEQYF.

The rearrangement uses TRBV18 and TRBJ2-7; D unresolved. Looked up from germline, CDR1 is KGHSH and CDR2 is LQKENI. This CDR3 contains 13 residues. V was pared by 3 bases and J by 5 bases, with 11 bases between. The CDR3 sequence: CASSPLHRDEQYF. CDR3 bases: TGTGCCAGCTCACCGCTCCATAGGGACGAGCAGTACTTC. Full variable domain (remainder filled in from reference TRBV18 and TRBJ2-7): NAGVMQNPRHLVRRRGQEARLRCSPMKGHSHVYWYRQLPEEGLKFMVYLQKENIIDESGMPKERFSAEFPKEGPSILRIQQVVRGDSAAYFCASSPLHRDEQYFGPGTRLTVT.

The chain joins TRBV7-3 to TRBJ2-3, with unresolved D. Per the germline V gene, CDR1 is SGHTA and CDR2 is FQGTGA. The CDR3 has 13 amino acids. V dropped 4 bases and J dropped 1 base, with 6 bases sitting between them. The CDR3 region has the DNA TGTGCCAGCAGCTCGAAACGCACAGATACGCAGTATTTT. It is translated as CASSSKRTDTQYF.

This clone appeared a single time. CDR3 region: CASSLGGGFDTEAFF. The DNA for the CDR3 is TGCGCCAGCAGCCTGGGGGGCGGTTTCGACACTGAAGCTTTCTTT. The gene calls are TRBV5-1 and TRBJ1-1, with D maybe TRBD1 (6 bases). Germline V gene lookup returns CDR1 SGHRS and CDR2 YFSETQ. The V and J ends lost 4 bases and 3 bases respectively, with 16 bases between them. This CDR3 comprises 15 residues.

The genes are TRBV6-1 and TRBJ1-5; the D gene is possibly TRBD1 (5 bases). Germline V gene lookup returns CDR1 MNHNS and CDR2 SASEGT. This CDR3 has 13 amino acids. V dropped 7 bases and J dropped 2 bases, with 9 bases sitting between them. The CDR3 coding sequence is TGTGCCAGCATTCAGGGTGGCAATCAGCCCCAGCATTTT. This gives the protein CASIQGGNQPQHF.

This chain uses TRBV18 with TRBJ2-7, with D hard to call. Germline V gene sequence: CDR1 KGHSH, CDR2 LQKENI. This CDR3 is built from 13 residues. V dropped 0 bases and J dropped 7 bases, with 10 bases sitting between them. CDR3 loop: CASSPPGTAEQYF. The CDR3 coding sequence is TGTGCCAGCTCACCACCGGGCACAGCAGAGCAGTACTTC.

In DNA, the CDR3 is TGTGCCAGCTCACCACCAGGGGGAGAGAGAGAAAAACTGTTTTTT. This translates into CASSPPGGEREKLFF. V is TRBV18 and J is TRBJ1-4, with D tentatively TRBD1 (6 bases). CDR3 size: 15 residues. Germline CDR1 reads KGHSH; CDR2 reads LQKENI. V gave up 0 bases and J gave up 8 bases, with 13 bases separating them.

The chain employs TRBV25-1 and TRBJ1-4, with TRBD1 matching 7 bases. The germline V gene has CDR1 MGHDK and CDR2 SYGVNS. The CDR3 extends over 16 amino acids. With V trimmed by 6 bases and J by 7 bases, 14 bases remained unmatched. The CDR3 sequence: CASRSTGTAFGEKLFF. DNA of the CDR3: TGTGCCAGCAGGTCCACCGGGACAGCTTTTGGTGAAAAACTGTTTTTT.

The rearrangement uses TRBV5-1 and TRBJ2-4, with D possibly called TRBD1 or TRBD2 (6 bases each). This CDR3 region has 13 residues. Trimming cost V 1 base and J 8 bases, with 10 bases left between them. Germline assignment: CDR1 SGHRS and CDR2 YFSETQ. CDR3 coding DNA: TGCGCCAGCAGCTTGAGGGGGGCGGACATTCAGTACTTC. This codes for CASSLRGADIQYF.

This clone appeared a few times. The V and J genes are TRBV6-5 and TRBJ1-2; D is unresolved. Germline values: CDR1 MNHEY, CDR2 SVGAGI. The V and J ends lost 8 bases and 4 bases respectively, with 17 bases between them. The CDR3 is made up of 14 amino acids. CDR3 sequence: CASREVDLAYGYTF. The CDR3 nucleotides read TGTGCCAGCCGAGAGGTGGATCTCGCCTATGGCTACACCTTC.

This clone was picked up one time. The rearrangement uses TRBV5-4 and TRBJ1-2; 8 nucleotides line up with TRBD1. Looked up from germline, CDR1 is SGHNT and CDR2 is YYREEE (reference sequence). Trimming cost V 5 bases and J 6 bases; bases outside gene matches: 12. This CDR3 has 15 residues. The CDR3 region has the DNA TGTGCCAGCAGTCCGTCAGGGGGCTCTGCTCATGGCTACACCTTC. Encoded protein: CASSPSGGSAHGYTF.

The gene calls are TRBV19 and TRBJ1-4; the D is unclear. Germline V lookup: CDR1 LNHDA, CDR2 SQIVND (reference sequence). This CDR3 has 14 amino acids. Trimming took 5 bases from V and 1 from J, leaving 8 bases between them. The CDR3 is CASSRGVTNEKLFF. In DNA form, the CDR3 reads TGTGCCAGTAGTCGAGGAGTAACTAATGAAAAACTGTTTTTT.

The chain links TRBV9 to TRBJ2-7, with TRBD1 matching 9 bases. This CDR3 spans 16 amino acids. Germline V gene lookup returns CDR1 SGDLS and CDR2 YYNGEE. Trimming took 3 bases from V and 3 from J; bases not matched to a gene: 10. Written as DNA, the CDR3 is TGTGCCAGCAGCGCCACCGGGACAGGGTTTTTCTACGAGCAGTACTTC. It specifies CASSATGTGFFYEQYF.

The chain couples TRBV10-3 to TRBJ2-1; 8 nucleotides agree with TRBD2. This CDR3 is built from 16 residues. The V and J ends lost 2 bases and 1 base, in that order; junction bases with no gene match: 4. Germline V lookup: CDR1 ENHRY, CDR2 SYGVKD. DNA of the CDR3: TGTGCCATCAGTGAGCTTTCGGGAGGGTCCTACAATGAGCAGTTCTTC. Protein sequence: CAISELSGGSYNEQFF.

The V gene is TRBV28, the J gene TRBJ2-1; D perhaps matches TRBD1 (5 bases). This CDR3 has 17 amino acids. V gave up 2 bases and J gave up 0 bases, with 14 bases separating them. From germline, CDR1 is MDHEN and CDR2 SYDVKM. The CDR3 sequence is CASSLAVGRGSYNEQFF. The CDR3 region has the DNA TGTGCCAGCAGTTTAGCCGTAGGAAGGGGCTCCTACAATGAGCAGTTCTTC.

Written as DNA, the CDR3 is TGTGCCATCAGTGACCTCAACAGGGGACTAGCCAAAAACATTCAGTACTTC. Residues: CAISDLNRGLAKNIQYF. The chain has TRBV10-3 and TRBJ2-4, with TRBD1 as a possible D gene (7 bases). Per the germline V gene, CDR1 is ENHRY and CDR2 is SYGVKD. V dropped 3 bases and J dropped 0 bases, with 15 bases sitting between them. CDR3 length equals 17 residues.

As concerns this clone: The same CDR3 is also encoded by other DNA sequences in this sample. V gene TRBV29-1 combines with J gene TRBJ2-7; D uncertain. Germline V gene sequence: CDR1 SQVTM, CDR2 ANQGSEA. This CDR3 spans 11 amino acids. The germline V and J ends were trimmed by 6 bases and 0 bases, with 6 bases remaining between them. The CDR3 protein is CSVGRSYEQYF. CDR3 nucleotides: TGCAGCGTGGGCCGCTCCTACGAGCAGTACTTC.

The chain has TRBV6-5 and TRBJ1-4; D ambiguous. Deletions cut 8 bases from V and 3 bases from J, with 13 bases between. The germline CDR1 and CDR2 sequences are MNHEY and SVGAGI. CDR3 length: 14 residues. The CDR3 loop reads CASQPFRANEKLFF. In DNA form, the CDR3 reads TGTGCCAGCCAGCCATTCCGGGCTAATGAAAAACTGTTTTTT.

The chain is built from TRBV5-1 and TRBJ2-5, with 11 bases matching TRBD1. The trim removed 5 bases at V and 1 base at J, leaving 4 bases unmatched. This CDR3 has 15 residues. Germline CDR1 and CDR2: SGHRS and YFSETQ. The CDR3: CASRTDRGPQETQYF. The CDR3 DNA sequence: TGCGCCAGCAGAACGGACAGGGGGCCCCAAGAGACCCAGTACTTC.

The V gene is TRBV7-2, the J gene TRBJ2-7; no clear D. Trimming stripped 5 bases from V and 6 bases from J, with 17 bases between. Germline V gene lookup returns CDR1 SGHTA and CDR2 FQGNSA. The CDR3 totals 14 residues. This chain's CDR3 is CASSPAPGLVEQYF. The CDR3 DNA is TGTGCCAGCAGCCCCGCCCCTGGCCTGGTCGAGCAGTACTTC.

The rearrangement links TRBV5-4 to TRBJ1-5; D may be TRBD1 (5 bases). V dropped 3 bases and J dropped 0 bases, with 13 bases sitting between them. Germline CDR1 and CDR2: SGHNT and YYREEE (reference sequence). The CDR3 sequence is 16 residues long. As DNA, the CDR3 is TGTGCCAGCAGCTCGAAAGGACATTTTAGCAATCAGCCCCAGCATTTT. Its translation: CASSSKGHFSNQPQHF.

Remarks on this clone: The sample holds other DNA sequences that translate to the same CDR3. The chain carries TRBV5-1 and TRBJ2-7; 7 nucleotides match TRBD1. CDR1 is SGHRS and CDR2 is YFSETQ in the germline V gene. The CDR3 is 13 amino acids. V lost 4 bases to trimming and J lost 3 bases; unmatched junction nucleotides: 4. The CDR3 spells CASSVDRDYEQYF. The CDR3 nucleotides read TGCGCCAGCAGCGTCGACAGGGACTACGAGCAGTACTTC.